This T cell receptor beta chain derives from a study of OX40 agonist ivuxolimab in advanced cancers. On the study more broadly: More than 35% of patients had received prior checkpoint inhibitor therapy. The study's findings and limits: Dosing at 0.1 to 3.0 mg/kg was accompanied by clonal expansion of CD4+ and CD8+ blood T cells by week 6. Some of the nonresponding patients also showed low levels of normalized T-cell clonal expansion.

On this clone itself: Its antigen is as yet unknown. Other DNA sequences in the sample encode the same CDR3.

Measured with immunoSEQ multiplex PCR; TCRdb has only the in-frame clones, and not every one. The data hold around 30,000 clones, with 90% observed a single time. No patient had autoimmune disease or received systemic immunosuppression. The sample consisted of CD4+ or CD8+ T cells sorted from blood, taken in a trial of the OX40 agonist ivuxolimab. This TCR came from an adult with an advanced solid tumor such as melanoma, head and neck, liver or kidney cancer.

CDR3 DNA sequence: TGTGCCAGCAGCTTTGGACAGGGTGGGGACGAGCAGTACTTC. As protein: CASSFGQGGDEQYF. The rearrangement links TRBV7-9 to TRBJ2-7; 8 bases align to TRBD1. Germline values: CDR1 SEHNR, CDR2 FQNEAQ (reference sequence). J was trimmed by 5 bases and V by 3 bases; bases with no gene match: 6. The CDR3 runs 14 residues.